This T cell receptor (beta chain) was observed in a study of blood T cell repertoires in COVID-19. Sequencing was performed with immunoSEQ multiplex PCR; in TCRdb, only in-frame clones are kept and a portion is missing. This sample has 310,000 or so clones, with approximately 86% found just once. V shed 0 bases and J 6 bases; nucleotides not matched to a gene: 2. Germline assignment: CDR1 MNHEY and CDR2 SVGEGT. There are 15 residues in the CDR3. The chain has TRBV6-2 or TRBV6-3 and TRBJ1-5; the match to TRBD1 covers 10 bases. This receptor was taken from a woman in her 50s who had recovered from COVID-19. Material for sequencing was peripheral blood. The CDR3 is CASSYSGTGVQPQHF. CDR3 nucleotides: TGTGCCAGCAGTTACTCGGGGACAGGGGTTCAGCCCCAGCATTTT.